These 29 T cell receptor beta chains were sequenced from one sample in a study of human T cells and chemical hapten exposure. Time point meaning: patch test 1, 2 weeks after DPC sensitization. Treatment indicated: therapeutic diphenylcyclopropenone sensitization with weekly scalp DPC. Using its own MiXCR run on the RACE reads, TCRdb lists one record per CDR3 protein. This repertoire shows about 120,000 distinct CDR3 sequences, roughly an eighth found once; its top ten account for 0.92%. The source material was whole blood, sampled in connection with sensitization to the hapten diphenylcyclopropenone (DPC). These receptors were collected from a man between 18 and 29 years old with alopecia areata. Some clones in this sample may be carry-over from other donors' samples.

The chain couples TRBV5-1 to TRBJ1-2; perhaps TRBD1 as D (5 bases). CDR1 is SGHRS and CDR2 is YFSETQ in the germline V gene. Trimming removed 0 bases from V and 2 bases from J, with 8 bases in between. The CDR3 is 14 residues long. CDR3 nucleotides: TGCGCCAGCAGCTTGGGGCAGGGAAACTATGGCTACACCTTC. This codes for CASSLGQGNYGYTF.

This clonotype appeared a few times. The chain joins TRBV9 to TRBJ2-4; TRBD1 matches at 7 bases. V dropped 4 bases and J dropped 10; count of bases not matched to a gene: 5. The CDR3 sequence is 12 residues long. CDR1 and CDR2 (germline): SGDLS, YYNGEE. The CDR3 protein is CASSYTGEIQYF. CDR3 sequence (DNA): TGTGCCAGCAGCTACACAGGGGAAATTCAGTACTTC.

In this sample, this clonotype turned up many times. The CDR3 DNA sequence: TGCAGCGTAGGACAGGGTTTGAACACTGAAGCTTTCTTT. This sequence encodes CSVGQGLNTEAFF. The chain links TRBV29-1 to TRBJ1-1; 8 nucleotides agree with TRBD1. Germline CDR1 SQVTM, CDR2 ANQGSEA. The CDR3 is 13 amino acids. With V trimmed by 6 bases and J by 0 bases, 3 bases remained unmatched.

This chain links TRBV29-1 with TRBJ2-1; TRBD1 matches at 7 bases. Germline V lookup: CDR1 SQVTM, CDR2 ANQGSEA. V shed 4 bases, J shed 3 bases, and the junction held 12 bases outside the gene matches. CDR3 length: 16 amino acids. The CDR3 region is CSVVYPLGTDYNEQFF. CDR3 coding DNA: TGCAGCGTTGTCTACCCGCTAGGGACAGACTACAATGAGCAGTTCTTC.

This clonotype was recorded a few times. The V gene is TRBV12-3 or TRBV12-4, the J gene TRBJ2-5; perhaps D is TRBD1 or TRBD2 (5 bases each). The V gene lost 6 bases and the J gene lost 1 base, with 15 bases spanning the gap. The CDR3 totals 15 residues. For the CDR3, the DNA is TGTGCCAGCAGCCTTAGTTGGGACGGCCAAGAGACCCAGTACTTC. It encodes CASSLSWDGQETQYF.

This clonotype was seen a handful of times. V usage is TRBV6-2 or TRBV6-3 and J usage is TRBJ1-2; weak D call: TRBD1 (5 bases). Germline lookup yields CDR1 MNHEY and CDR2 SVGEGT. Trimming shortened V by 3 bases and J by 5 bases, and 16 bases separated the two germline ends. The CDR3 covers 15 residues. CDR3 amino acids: CASSYSDEGSYGYTF. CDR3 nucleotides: TGTGCCAGCAGTTATTCCGATGAGGGGTCTTATGGCTACACCTTC.

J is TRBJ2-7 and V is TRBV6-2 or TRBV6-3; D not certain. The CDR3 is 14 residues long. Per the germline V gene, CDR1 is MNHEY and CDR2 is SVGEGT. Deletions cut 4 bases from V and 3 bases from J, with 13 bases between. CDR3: CASSSTPLIYEQYV. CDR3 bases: TGTGCCAGCAGTTCTACCCCCCTAATCTACGAGCAGTACGTC.

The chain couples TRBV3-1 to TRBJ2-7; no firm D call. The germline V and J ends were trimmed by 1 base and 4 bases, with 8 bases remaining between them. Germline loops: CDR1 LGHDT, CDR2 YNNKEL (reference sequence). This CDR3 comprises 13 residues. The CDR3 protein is CASSQGRTYEQYF. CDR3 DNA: TGTGCCAGCAGCCAAGGTCGAACGTACGAGCAGTACTTC.

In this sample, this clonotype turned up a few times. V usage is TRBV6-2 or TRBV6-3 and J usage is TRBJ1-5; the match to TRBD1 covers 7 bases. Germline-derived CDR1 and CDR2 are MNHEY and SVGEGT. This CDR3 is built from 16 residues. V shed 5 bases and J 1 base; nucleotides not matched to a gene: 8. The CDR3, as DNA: TGTGCCAGCAGTACCCACCGGGACAGAAGCAATCAGCCCCAGCATTTT. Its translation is CASSTHRDRSNQPQHF.

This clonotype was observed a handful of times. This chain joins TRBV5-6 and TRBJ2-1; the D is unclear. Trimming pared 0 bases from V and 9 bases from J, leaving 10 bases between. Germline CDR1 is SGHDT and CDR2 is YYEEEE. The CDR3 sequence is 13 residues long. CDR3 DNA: TGTGCCAGCAGCTTGGCGGTTGCGGTTGAGCAGTTCTTC. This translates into CASSLAVAVEQFF.

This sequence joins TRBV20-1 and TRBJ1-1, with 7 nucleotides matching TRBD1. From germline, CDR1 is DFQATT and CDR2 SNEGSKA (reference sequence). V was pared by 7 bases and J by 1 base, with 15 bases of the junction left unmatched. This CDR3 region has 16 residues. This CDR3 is CSGKTGVPLGNTEAFF. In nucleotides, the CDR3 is TGCAGTGGCAAAACAGGGGTCCCTCTCGGGAACACTGAAGCTTTCTTT.

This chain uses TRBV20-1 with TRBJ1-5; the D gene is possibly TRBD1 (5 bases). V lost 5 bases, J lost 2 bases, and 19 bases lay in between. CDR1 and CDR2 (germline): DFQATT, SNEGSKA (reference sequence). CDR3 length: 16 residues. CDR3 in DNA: TGCAGTGCTGCCGCTTTCAGGGAAAGCGGCAATCAGCCCCAGCATTTT. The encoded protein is CSAAAFRESGNQPQHF.

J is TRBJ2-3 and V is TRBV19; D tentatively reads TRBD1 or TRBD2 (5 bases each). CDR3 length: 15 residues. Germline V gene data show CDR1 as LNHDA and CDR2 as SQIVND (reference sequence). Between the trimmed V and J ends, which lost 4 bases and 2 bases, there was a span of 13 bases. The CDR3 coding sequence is TGTGCCAGTAGTACCCGAGGGGTACCCACAGATACGCAGTATTTT. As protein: CASSTRGVPTDTQYF.

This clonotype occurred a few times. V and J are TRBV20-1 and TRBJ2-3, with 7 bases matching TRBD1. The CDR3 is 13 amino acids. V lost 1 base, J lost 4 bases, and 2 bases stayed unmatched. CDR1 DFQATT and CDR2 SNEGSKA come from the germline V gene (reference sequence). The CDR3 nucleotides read TGCAGTGCTAGAGCAACAGGGGCAGATACGCAGTATTTT. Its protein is CSARATGADTQYF.

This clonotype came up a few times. The CDR3 protein is CASSHEIRETQYF. CDR3 DNA: TGTGCCAGCAGTCACGAAATTCGAGAGACCCAGTACTTC. V gene TRBV12-3 or TRBV12-4 combines with J gene TRBJ2-5; D ambiguous. This CDR3 comprises 13 residues. Trimming shortened V by 5 bases and J by 4 bases, and 11 bases separated the two germline ends.

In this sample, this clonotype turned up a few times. The CDR3, as DNA: TGTGCCAGCAGTGAATATTCTGGCAGGGGAGGTAATTCACCCCTCCACTTT. This sequence encodes CASSEYSGRGGNSPLHF. The chain joins TRBV25-1 to TRBJ1-6, with D possibly being TRBD1 (6 bases). Germline CDR1 reads MGHDK; CDR2 reads SYGVNS. The CDR3 runs to 17 residues. Deletions cut 0 bases from V and 6 bases from J, with 15 bases between.

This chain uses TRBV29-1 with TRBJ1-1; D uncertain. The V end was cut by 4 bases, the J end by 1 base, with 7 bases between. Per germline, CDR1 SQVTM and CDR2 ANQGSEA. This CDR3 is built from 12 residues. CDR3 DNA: TGCAGCGTTGGGAGGCAGAACACTGAAGCTTTCTTT. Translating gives CSVGRQNTEAFF.

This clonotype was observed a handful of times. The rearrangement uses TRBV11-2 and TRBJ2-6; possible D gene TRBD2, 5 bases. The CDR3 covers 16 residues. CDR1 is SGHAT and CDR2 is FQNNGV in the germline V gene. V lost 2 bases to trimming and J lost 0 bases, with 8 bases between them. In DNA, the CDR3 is TGTGCCAGCAGCTTATGGGAGTTCTCTGGGGCCAACGTCCTGACTTTC. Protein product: CASSLWEFSGANVLTF.

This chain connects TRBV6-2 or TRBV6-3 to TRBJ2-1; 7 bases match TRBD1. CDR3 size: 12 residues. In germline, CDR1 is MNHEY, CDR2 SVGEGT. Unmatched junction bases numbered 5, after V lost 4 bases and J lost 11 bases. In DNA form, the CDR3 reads TGTGCCAGCAGTTTTTCGGGACAGCAGCAGTTCTTC. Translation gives CASSFSGQQQFF.

The CDR3 DNA sequence: TGCAGTGCTGCCGGCTACACTGAAGCTTTCTTT. Its protein product is CSAAGYTEAFF. The chain carries TRBV20-1 and TRBJ1-1; D remains unclear. This CDR3 contains 11 residues. The germline V and J ends were trimmed by 5 bases and 3 bases, with 7 bases remaining between them. The germline V gene encodes CDR1 DFQATT and CDR2 SNEGSKA (reference sequence).

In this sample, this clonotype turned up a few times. Here the CDR3 reads CASSLGYGLDYNEQFF. The CDR3, as DNA: TGTGCCAGCAGCTTAGGTTACGGGCTGGATTACAATGAGCAGTTCTTC. This chain joins TRBV7-6 and TRBJ2-1; no clear D gene. This CDR3 spans 16 amino acids. The V gene lost 1 base and the J gene lost 4 bases, with 14 bases spanning the gap. Per the germline V gene, CDR1 is SGHVS and CDR2 is FNYEAQ.

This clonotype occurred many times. Written as DNA, the CDR3 is TGTGCCAGCAGCCGGAAGAGGGGAACTGAAGCTTTCTTT. It codes for CASSRKRGTEAFF. The chain links TRBV28 to TRBJ1-1; possibly TRBD1 for D (5 bases). This CDR3 is built from 13 residues. CDR1 is MDHEN, CDR2 SYDVKM, per germline. With 6 bases removed from V and 5 bases from J, the gap between germline ends came to 13 bases. The variable domain in full, completed from reference TRBV28 and TRBJ1-1, reads DVKVTQSSRYLVKRTGEKVFLECVQDMDHENMFWYRQDPGLGLRLIYFSYDVKMKEKGDIPEGYSVSREKKERFSLILESASTNQTSMYLCASSRKRGTEAFFGQGTRLTVV.

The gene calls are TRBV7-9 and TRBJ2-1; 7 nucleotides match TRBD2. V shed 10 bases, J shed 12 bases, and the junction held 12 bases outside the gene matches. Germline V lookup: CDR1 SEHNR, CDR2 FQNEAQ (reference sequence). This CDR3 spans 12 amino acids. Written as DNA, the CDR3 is TGTGCCATAAGCGGGGCAGGAGGGTGGCAGTTCTTC. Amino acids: CAISGAGGWQFF.

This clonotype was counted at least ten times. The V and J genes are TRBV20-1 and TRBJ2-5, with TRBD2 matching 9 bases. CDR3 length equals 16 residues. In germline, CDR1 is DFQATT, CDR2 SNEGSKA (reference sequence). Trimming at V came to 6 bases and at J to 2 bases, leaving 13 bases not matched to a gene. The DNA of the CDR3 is TGCAGTGCGCCAATCCCGAGGCGGGGGGGACAAGAGACCCAGTACTTC. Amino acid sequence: CSAPIPRRGGQETQYF.

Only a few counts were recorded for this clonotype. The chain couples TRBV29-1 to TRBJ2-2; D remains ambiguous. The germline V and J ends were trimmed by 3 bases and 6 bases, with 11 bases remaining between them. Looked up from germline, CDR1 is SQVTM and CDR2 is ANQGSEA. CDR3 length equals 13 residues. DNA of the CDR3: TGCAGCGTTGATCAATCCGGCGCCGGGGAGCTGTTTTTT. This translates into CSVDQSGAGELFF.

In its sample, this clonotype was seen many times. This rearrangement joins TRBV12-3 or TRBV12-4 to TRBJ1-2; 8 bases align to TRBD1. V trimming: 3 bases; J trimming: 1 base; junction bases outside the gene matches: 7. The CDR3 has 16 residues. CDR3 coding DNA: TGTGCCAGCAGTTTCGTCAGGGGGCGGGGTAACTATGGCTACACCTTC. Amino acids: CASSFVRGRGNYGYTF.

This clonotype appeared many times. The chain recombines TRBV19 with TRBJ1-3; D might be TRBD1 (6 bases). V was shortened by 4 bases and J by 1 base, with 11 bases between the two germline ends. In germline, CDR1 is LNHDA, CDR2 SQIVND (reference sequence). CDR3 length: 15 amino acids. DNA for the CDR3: TGTGCCAGTAGTACGACAGGAGTATCTGGAAACACCATATATTTT. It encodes CASSTTGVSGNTIYF.

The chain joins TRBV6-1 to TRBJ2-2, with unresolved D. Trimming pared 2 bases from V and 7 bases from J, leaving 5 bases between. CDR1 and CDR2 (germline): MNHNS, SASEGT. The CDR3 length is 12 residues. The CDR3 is CASSERDGELFF. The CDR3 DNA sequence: TGTGCCAGCAGTGAAAGGGACGGGGAGCTGTTTTTT.

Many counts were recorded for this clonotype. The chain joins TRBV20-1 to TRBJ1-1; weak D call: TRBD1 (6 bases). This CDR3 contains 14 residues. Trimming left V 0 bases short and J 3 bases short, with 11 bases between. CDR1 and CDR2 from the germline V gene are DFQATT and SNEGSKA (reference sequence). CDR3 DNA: TGCAGTGCTAGAGAGGCAGGGGTGGACACTGAAGCTTTCTTT. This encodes CSAREAGVDTEAFF.